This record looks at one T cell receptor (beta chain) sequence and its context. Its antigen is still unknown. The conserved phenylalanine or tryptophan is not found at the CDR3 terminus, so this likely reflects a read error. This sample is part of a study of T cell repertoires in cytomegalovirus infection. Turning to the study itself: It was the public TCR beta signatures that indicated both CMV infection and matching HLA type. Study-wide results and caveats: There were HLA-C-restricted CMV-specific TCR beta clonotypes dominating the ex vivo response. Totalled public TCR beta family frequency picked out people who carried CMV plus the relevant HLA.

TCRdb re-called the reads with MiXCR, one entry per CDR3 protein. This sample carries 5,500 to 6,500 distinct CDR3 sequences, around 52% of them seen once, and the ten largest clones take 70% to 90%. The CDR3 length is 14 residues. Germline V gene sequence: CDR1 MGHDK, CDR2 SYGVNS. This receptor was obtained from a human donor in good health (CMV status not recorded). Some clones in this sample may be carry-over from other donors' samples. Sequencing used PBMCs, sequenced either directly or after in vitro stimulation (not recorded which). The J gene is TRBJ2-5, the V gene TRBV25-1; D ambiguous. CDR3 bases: TGTGCCCGCAGTGAACTACGGTTCCAAGAGACCCAGTACTTA. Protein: CARSELRFQETQYL.